These 20 T cell receptor beta chains were sequenced from one sample in a study of regulatory T cells in long-lasting Graves disease. Combining iRepertoire HTBI primers with Arm-PCR of CDR3 regions, the authors built TCR beta libraries. One entry per CDR3 protein, called by TCRdb with MiXCR from the multiplex PCR reads. Of about 220,000 distinct CDR3 sequences in the sample, 15% to 20% are singletons; the top ten hold 10% to 15%. Time point in this sample: newly diagnosed GD, antithyroid drugs for less than 3 months. After RNA was extracted from PBMCs, the TCR library was made from it. The data also belong to a second study, concerning T cells in Graves' hyperthyroidism and ophthalmopathy.

This specimen consisted of peripheral blood mononuclear cells (PBMCs), obtained at new diagnosis, from a patient treated with antithyroid drugs. The receptors were gathered from a woman in her 30s with Graves disease.

The chain links TRBV15 to TRBJ1-1; the D gene is possibly TRBD1 (6 bases). V was cut by 0 bases and J by 8 bases, with 13 bases left in between. The CDR3 contains 14 residues. CDR1 and CDR2 from the germline V gene are LNHNV and YYDKDF (reference sequence). Here the CDR3 reads CATSREGALTEAFF. CDR3 DNA sequence: TGTGCCACCAGCAGAGAGGGGGCCCTTACGGAAGCTTTCTTT.

The genes are TRBV28 and TRBJ2-3; 14 bases are a match to TRBD2. The CDR3 is 16 residues long. Germline values: CDR1 MDHEN, CDR2 SYDVKM. V gave up 4 bases and J gave up 5 bases; unmatched junction bases: 5. CDR3 coding DNA: TGTGCCAGCAGTTCCGGGACTAGCGGGAGAGGAGATACGCAGTATTTT. Translated: CASSSGTSGRGDTQYF.

This clonotype was seen repeatedly, ten times or more. The rearrangement joins TRBV28 to TRBJ1-2, with TRBD1 matching 11 bases. The CDR3 runs 15 residues. Germline-derived CDR1 and CDR2 are MDHEN and SYDVKM. The J segment lost 4 bases and the V segment lost 6 bases, leaving 7 bases of the junction unmatched. CDR3 bases: TGTGCCAGCAGCCCCGGGACAGGGGGTTTCTATGGCTACACCTTC. It translates to CASSPGTGGFYGYTF.

Points on this clonotype: Only one base separates this from a far larger clonotype, so it likely reflects a read error. The chain links TRBV27 to TRBJ1-1; D call uncertain. The ends were cut back, 8 bases at V and 1 base at J, with 14 bases in the middle. The CDR3 sequence is 14 residues long. Germline V CDR1 and CDR2: MNHEY, SMNVEV (reference sequence). The CDR3 DNA reads as TGTGCCAGCGGTTACCGGGGTTGGAACACTGAAGCTTTCTTT. This gives the protein CASGYRGWNTEAFF.

This chain uses TRBV24-1 with TRBJ1-5; 8 bases agree with TRBD1. V shed 4 bases and J 6 bases; nucleotides not matched to a gene: 7. CDR3 size: 15 residues. CDR1 and CDR2 from the germline V gene are KGHDR and SFDVKD. CDR3 protein: CATSEAGGDLQPQHF. In nucleotides, the CDR3 is TGTGCCACCAGTGAAGCAGGGGGCGATCTTCAGCCCCAGCATTTT.

V usage is TRBV7-9 and J usage is TRBJ2-7; TRBD2 aligns across 8 bases. The CDR3 is 13 amino acids. Germline CDR1 SEHNR, CDR2 FQNEAQ (reference sequence). V trimming: 5 bases; J trimming: 3 bases; junction bases outside the gene matches: 3. The CDR3 loop is CASSEGLDYEQYF. The CDR3 region has the DNA TGTGCCAGCAGCGAGGGACTAGACTACGAGCAGTACTTC.

This clonotype has ten or more counts. This rearrangement joins TRBV11-2 to TRBJ2-1; no clear D. This CDR3 spans 15 amino acids. V dropped 7 bases and J dropped 5 bases, with 18 bases sitting between them. Germline CDR1 and CDR2: SGHAT and FQNNGV. CDR3 region: CASTPDGPLDNEQFF. The CDR3 bases are TGTGCCAGCACCCCTGACGGGCCACTCGACAATGAGCAGTTCTTC.

This clonotype has a count of ten or more. This chain links TRBV30 with TRBJ1-3; D gene uncertain. Germline CDR1 reads GTSNPN; CDR2 reads SVGIG (reference sequence). V was clipped by 5 bases and J by 5 bases, with 13 bases between them. The CDR3 contains 13 residues. The CDR3, as DNA: TGTGCCTGGTACCTGGGTGGTAGAAACACCATATATTTT. Translating gives CAWYLGGRNTIYF.

The sample holds many counts of this clonotype. The chain links TRBV9 to TRBJ1-2, with 8 bases aligning to TRBD1. The length of the CDR3 is 15 residues. The V gene's germline CDR1 is SGDLS and CDR2 YYNGEE. Trimming removed 4 bases from V and 4 bases from J; junction bases left unmatched: 9. The CDR3 spells CASSPASGGGYGYTF. CDR3 coding DNA: TGTGCCAGCAGCCCAGCGTCAGGGGGCGGCTATGGCTACACCTTC.

The sample holds many counts of this clonotype. The CDR3 DNA reads TGTGCCAGCAGTGAAGCTACGGGTTATAGCAATCAGCCCCAGCATTTT. This gives the protein CASSEATGYSNQPQHF. V is TRBV6-1 and J is TRBJ1-5; D gene uncertain. In germline, CDR1 is MNHNS, CDR2 SASEGT. Trimming left V 0 bases short and J 0 bases short, with 9 bases between. The CDR3 consists of 16 residues.

The chain links TRBV12-3 or TRBV12-4 to TRBJ1-2; D remains ambiguous. The CDR3 is 14 amino acids. The V and J ends lost 3 bases and 5 bases respectively, with 13 bases between them. CDR3 sequence: CASSLGEETYGYTF. Written as DNA, the CDR3 is TGTGCCAGCAGTTTGGGCGAGGAAACTTATGGCTACACCTTC.

This CDR3 is CASSLQWGYRLSYEQYF. DNA for the CDR3: TGCGCCAGCAGCCTCCAGTGGGGGTACCGTCTCTCCTACGAGCAGTACTTC. V and J are TRBV4-1 and TRBJ2-7; D may be TRBD1 or TRBD2 (5 bases each). CDR1 is MGHRA, CDR2 YSYEKL, per germline. The CDR3 consists of 17 residues. The ends were cut back, 4 bases at V and 0 bases at J, with 19 bases in the middle.

Many counts were recorded for this clonotype. The chain has TRBV9 and TRBJ2-3; the D call may be TRBD1 or TRBD2 (6 bases each). The CDR3 has 16 amino acids. The V gene lost 4 bases and the J gene lost 2 bases, with 17 bases spanning the gap. The germline gives CDR1 SGDLS, CDR2 YYNGEE. CDR3 region: CASSLWTGDNTDTQYF. The DNA of the CDR3 is TGTGCCAGCAGCCTCTGGACGGGGGACAACACAGATACGCAGTATTTT.

This chain connects TRBV5-4 to TRBJ2-1; D is perhaps TRBD1 (5 bases). CDR3 length equals 14 residues. CDR1 SGHNT and CDR2 YYREEE come from the germline V gene (reference sequence). The germline V and J ends were trimmed by 0 bases and 6 bases, with 10 bases remaining between them. CDR3 protein: CASSLDQGPNEQFF. The DNA for the CDR3 is TGTGCCAGCAGCTTGGACCAGGGCCCCAATGAGCAGTTCTTC. The entire variable domain, with the rest obtained from reference TRBV5-4 and TRBJ2-1, is as follows: ETGVTQSPTHLIKTRGQQVTLRCSSQSGHNTVSWYQQALGQGPQFIFQYYREEENGRGNFPPRFSGLQFPNYSSELNVNALELDDSALYLCASSLDQGPNEQFFGPGTRLTVL.

In its sample, this clonotype was seen many times. The V call is TRBV28, the J call TRBJ2-1; D remains unclear. This CDR3 is built from 14 residues. Germline CDR1 is MDHEN and CDR2 is SYDVKM. Trimming removed 2 bases at V and 5 bases at J, with 10 bases between. CDR3 sequence reads: CASSLDDGNNEQFF. The CDR3 bases are TGTGCCAGCAGTTTAGACGACGGAAACAATGAGCAGTTCTTC.

This clonotype was detected only a few times. The J gene is TRBJ1-2, the V gene TRBV20-1; D ambiguous. V lost 3 bases and J 4 bases, leaving 15 bases between the germline ends. CDR1 and CDR2 from the germline V gene are DFQATT and SNEGSKA (reference sequence). There are 14 residues in the CDR3. The CDR3 loop reads CSASVRHLGYGYTF. The CDR3 DNA is TGCAGTGCTAGTGTTCGGCACCTTGGCTATGGCTACACCTTC.

This clonotype has at least ten counts. The chain joins TRBV12-3 or TRBV12-4 to TRBJ1-2, with 12 positions matching TRBD1. The junction had 7 bases not matched to a gene; V was cut back by 5 bases and J by 3 bases. The CDR3 spans 16 residues. The CDR3 spells CASSTWGQGADYGYTF. CDR3 DNA sequence: TGTGCCAGCAGTACATGGGGACAGGGGGCGGACTATGGCTACACCTTC.

This clonotype was detected ten times or more. The J gene is TRBJ1-6, the V gene TRBV12-5; D is unclear. CDR1 and CDR2 (germline): LGHNT, FRNRAP. V was pared by 5 bases and J by 9 bases, with 17 bases between. CDR3 length: 15 residues. CDR3 region: CASGPGPNMGSPLHF. The DNA of the CDR3 is TGTGCTAGTGGTCCTGGACCGAACATGGGTTCACCCCTCCACTTT.

V and J are TRBV11-2 and TRBJ2-2; 11 bases agree with TRBD2. CDR3 length equals 15 residues. Germline assignment: CDR1 SGHAT and CDR2 FQNNGV. The V and J ends lost 3 bases and 8 bases, in that order; junction bases with no gene match: 5. The CDR3 loop is CASSFSGRAGGELFF. The CDR3 bases are TGTGCCAGCAGCTTTAGCGGGAGGGCCGGAGGGGAGCTGTTTTTT.

As to this clonotype: Since a far larger clone is one base different, this is likely a read error. Here the CDR3 reads CASSLLAGNSYNGQFF. The CDR3 DNA reads as TGTGCCAGCAGCTTGCTGGCGGGGAACTCCTACAATGGGCAGTTCTTC. This chain uses TRBV5-8 with TRBJ2-1; the D gene is possibly TRBD2 (6 bases). The CDR3 is 16 residues long. The V gene's germline CDR1 is SGHTS and CDR2 YDEGEE.